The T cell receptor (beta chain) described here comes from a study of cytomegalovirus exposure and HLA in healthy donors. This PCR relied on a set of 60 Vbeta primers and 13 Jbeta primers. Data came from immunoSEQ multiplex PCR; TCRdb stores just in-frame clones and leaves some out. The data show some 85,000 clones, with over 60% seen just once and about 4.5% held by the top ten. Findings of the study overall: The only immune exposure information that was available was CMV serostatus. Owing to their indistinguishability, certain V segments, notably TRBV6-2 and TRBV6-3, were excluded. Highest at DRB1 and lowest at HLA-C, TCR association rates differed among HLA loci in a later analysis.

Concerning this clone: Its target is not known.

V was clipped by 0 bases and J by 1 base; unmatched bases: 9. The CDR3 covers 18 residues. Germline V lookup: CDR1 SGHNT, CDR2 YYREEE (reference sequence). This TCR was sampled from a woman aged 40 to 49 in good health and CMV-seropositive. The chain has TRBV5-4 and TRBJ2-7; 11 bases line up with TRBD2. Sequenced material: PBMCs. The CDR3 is CASSLGLAGLGGSYEQYF. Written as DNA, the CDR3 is TGTGCCAGCAGCTTGGGACTAGCGGGATTGGGGGGGTCCTACGAGCAGTACTTC.